The sample holds one count of the clone carrying this T cell receptor beta chain. Its antigen is still unknown. The V gene's germline CDR1 is GTSNPN and CDR2 SVGIG (reference sequence). The length of the CDR3 is 16 residues. V was trimmed by 8 bases and J by 2 bases, leaving 23 bases between them. The sample is drawn from a study of cytomegalovirus exposure and HLA in healthy donors. Study outcomes and limitations: Further analysis, carried out later, found HLA-associated TCR beta chains more clonally expanded than equally common other chains. HLA alleles showed associations with 16,951 TCR beta sequences in a later analysis, at a 0.05 false discovery rate.

PCR used 60 Vbeta primers and 13 Jbeta primers. Sequencing used immunoSEQ multiplex PCR; TCRdb keeps in-frame clones, though not all of them. In the table there are about 170,000 clones, approximately 84% of which are singletons. Sequencing was done on a sample of PBMCs. The receptor was derived from a girl aged 10-17 years in good health and CMV-seropositive. The chain employs TRBV30 and TRBJ2-3; a possible D gene is TRBD2 (7 bases). In nucleotides, the CDR3 is TGTGCCGCCTTTACCCGAGGGGGGGGTCTCACAGATACGCAGTATTTT. This gives the protein CAAFTRGGGLTDTQYF.